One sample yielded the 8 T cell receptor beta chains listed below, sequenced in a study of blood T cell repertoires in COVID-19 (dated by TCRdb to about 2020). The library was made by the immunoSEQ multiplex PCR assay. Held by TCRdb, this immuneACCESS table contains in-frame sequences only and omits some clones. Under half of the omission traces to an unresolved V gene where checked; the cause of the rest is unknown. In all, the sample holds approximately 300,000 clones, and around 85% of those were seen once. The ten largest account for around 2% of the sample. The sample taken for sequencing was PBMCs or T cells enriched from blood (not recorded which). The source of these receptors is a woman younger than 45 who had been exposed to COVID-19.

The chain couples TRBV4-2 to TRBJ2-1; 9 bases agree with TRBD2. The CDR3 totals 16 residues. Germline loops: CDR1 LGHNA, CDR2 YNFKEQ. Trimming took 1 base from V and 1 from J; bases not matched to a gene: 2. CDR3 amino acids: CASSQGAGGSYNEQFF. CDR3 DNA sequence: TGTGCCAGCAGCCAAGGGGCGGGAGGGTCCTACAATGAGCAGTTCTTC.

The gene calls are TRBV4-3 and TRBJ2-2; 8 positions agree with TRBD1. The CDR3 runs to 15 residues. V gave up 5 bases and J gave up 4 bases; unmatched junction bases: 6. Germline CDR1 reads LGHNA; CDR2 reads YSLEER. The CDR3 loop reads CASSVGQGGTGELFF. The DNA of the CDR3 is TGCGCCAGCAGCGTAGGACAGGGTGGCACCGGGGAGCTGTTTTTT.

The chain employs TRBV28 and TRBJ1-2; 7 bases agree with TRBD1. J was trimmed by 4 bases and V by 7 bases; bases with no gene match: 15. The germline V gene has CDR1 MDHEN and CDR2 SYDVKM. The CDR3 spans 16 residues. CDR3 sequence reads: CASIPGGGGISYGYTF. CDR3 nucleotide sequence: TGTGCCAGCATCCCTGGAGGGGGCGGCATAAGCTATGGCTACACCTTC.

CDR3 bases: TGTGCCAGCAACGCCGGGACATATAATTCACCCCTCCACTTT. Amino acids: CASNAGTYNSPLHF. The J gene is TRBJ1-6, the V gene TRBV7-8; D might be TRBD1 (6 bases). This CDR3 comprises 14 residues. Germline-derived CDR1 and CDR2 are SGHVS and FQNEAQ. Between the trimmed V and J ends, which lost 7 bases and 4 bases, there was a span of 11 bases.

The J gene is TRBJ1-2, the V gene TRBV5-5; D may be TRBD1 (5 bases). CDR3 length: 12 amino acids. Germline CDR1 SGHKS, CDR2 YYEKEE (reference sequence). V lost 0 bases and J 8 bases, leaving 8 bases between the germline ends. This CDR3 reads CASSLDRKGYTF. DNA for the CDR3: TGTGCCAGCAGCTTGGACAGGAAAGGCTACACCTTC.

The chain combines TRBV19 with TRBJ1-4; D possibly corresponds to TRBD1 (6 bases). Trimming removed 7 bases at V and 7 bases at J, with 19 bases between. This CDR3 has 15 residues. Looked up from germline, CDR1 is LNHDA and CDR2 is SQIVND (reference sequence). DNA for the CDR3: TGTGCCAGTACCGGGGAGCAGGGGCGCAGTGAAAAACTGTTTTTT. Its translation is CASTGEQGRSEKLFF. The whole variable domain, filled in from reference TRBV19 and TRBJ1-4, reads DGGITQSPKYLFRKEGQNVTLSCEQNLNHDAMYWYRQDPGQGLRLIYYSQIVNDFQKGDIAEGYSVSREKKESFPLTVTSAQKNPTAFYLCASTGEQGRSEKLFFGSGTQLSVL.

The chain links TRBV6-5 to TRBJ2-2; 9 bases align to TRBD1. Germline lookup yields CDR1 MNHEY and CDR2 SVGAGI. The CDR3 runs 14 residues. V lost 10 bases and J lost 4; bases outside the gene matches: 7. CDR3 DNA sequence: TGTGCCACCCGGGACAGGGTCTCCACCGGGGAGCTGTTTTTT. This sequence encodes CATRDRVSTGELFF.

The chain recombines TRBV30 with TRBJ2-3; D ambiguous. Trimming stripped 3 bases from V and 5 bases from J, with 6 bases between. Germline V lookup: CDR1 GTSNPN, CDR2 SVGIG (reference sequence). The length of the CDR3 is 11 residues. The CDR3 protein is CAWRILDTQYF. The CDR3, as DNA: TGTGCCTGGAGAATACTAGATACGCAGTATTTT.